This T cell receptor (beta chain) was found in a study of response to subunit inactivated influenza vaccine. Study conclusions and caveats: Authors suggested each seasonal flu vaccination may recruit only limited numbers of new T cells.

TCRdb re-derived calls from the RT-PCR reads in MiXCR, one entry per CDR3 protein. The table shows about 580,000 distinct CDR3 sequences, with 13% to 15% occurring only once. This clonotype appeared a few times. What it recognizes is unknown. This CDR3 contains 17 residues. The germline V gene encodes CDR1 SGHVS and CDR2 FQNEAQ. Trimming removed 6 bases from V and 2 bases from J, with 20 bases in between. This specimen consisted of PBMCs from blood, obtained about 11 days after vaccination. This clonotype was obtained from a man aged 45-60 years who received an inactivated influenza vaccine. The V call is TRBV7-8, the J call TRBJ2-1; tentatively, D is TRBD1 (6 bases). The CDR3 protein is CASSSQADRAAYNEQFF. CDR3 DNA: TGTGCCAGCAGTTCCCAAGCGGACAGAGCTGCCTACAATGAGCAGTTCTTC.